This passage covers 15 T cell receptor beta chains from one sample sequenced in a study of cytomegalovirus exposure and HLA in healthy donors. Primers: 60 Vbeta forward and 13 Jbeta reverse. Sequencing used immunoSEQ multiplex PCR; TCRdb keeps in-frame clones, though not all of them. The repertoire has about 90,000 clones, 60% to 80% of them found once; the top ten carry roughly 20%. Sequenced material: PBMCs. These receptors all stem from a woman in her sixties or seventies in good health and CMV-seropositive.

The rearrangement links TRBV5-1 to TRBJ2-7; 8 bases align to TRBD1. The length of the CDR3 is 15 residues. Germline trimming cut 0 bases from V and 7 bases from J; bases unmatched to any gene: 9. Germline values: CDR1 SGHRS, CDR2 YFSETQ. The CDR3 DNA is TGCGCCAGCAGCTTGGAACCGGGACAGGTAGTGGAGCAGTACTTC. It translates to CASSLEPGQVVEQYF.

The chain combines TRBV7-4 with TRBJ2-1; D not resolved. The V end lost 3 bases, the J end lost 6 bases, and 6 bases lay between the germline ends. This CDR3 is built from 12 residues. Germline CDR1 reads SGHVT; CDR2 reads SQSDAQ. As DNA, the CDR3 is TGTGCCAGCAGCTTCAGGTGCAATGAGCAGTTCTTC. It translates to CASSFRCNEQFF.

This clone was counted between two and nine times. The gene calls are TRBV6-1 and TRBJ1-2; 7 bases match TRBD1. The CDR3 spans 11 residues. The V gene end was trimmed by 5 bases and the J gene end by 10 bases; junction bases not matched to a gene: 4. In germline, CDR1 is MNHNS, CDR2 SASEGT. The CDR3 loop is CASSPTGHYTF. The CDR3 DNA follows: TGTGCCAGCAGTCCGACAGGGCACTACACCTTC.

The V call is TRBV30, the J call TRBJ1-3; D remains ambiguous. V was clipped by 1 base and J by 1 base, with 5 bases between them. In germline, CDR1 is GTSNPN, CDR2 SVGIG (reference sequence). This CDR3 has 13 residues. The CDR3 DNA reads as TGTGCCTGGAGTGGGCAGTCTGGAAACACCATATATTTT. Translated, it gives CAWSGQSGNTIYF.

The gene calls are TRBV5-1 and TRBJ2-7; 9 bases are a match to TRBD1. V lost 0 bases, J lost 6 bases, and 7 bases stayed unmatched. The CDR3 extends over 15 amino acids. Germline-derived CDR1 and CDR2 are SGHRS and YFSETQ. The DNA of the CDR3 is TGCGCCAGCAGCTTGGGGGGACAGGGACCCCTCGAGCAGTACTTC. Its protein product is CASSLGGQGPLEQYF.

The CDR3 loop reads CASSREGQGTEAFF. The DNA for the CDR3 is TGTGCCAGCAGTCGGGAGGGGCAGGGCACTGAAGCTTTCTTT. V and J are TRBV2 and TRBJ1-1, with D maybe TRBD1 (5 bases). V lost 5 bases and J lost 4, with 14 bases in between. This CDR3 has 14 amino acids. Germline V lookup: CDR1 SNHLY, CDR2 FYNNEI.

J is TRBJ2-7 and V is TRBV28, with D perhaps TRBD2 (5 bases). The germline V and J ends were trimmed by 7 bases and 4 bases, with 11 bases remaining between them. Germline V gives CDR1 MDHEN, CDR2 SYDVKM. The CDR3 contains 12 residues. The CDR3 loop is CASKLEGYEQYF. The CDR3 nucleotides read TGTGCCAGCAAATTAGAGGGTTACGAGCAGTACTTC.

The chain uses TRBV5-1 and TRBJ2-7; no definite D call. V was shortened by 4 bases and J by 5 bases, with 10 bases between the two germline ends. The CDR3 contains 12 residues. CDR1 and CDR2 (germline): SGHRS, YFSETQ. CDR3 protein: CASSQWPHEQYF. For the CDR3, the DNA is TGCGCCAGCAGCCAGTGGCCGCACGAGCAGTACTTC.

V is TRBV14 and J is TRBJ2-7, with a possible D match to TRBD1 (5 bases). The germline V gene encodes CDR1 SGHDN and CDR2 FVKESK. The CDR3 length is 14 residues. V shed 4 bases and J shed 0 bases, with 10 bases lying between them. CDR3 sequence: CASSRGSSSYEQYF. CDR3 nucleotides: TGTGCCAGCAGCCGGGGCTCGAGCTCCTACGAGCAGTACTTC.

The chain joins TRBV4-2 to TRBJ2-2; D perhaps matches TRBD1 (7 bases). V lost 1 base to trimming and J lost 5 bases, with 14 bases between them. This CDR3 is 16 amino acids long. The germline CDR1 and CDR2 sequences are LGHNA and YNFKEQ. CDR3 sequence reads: CASSQVIQGGTGELFF. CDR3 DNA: TGTGCCAGCAGCCAAGTTATCCAGGGGGGTACCGGGGAGCTGTTTTTT.

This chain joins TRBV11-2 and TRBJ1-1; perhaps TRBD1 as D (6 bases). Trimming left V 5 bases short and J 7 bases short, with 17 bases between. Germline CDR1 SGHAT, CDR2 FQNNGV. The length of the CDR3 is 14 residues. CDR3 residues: CASSPYTGIGEAFF. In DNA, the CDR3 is TGTGCCAGCAGCCCATACACAGGGATTGGTGAAGCTTTCTTT.

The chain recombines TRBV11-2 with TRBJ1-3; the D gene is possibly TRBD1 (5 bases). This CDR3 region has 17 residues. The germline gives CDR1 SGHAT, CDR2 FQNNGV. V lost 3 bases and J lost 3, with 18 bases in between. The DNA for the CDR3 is TGTGCCAGCAGCTTGTCATCGGGGGGGTTTTTTGGAAACACCATATATTTT. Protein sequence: CASSLSSGGFFGNTIYF. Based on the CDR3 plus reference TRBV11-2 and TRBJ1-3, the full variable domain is EAGVAQSPRYKIIEKRQSVAFWCNPISGHATLYWYQQILGQGPKLLIQFQNNGVVDDSQLPKDRFSAERLKGVDSTLKIQPAKLEDSAVYLCASSLSSGGFFGNTIYFGEGSWLTVV.

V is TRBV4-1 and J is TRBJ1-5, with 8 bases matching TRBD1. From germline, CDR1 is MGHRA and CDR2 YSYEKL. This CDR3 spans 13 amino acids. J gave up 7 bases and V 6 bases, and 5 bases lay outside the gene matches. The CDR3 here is CASRGQGNQPQHF. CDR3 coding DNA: TGCGCCAGCAGAGGACAGGGAAACCAGCCCCAGCATTTT.

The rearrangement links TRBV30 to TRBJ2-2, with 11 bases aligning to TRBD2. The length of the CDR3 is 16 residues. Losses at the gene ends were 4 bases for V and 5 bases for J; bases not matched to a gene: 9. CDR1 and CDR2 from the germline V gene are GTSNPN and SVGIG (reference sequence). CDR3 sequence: CAWIPLAGVGTGELFF. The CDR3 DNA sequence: TGTGCCTGGATACCACTAGCGGGAGTCGGAACCGGGGAGCTGTTTTTT.

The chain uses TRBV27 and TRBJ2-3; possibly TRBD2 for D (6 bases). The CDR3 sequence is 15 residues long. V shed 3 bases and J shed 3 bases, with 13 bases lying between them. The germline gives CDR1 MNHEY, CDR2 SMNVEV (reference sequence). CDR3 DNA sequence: TGTGCCAGCAGTTTCGGGACGGGAGAGACAGATACGCAGTATTTT. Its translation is CASSFGTGETDTQYF.